This T cell receptor beta chain was obtained from a study of cytomegalovirus exposure and HLA in healthy donors. The wider study: A prior analysis found about 120 million unique TCR beta sequences from around 180 million T cells.

Trimming took off 0 bases at V and 1 base at J, with 9 bases between the two ends. CDR1 LNHNV and CDR2 YYDKDF come from the germline V gene (reference sequence). The CDR3 runs to 15 residues. The PCR was carried out with 60 Vbeta primers and 13 Jbeta primers. Method: immunoSEQ multiplex PCR; TCRdb's copy keeps in-frame clones and lacks some. The table for this sample gives about 39,000 clones. The sequenced sample was PBMCs. The clonotype comes from a male donor in good health and CMV-seronegative. This chain uses TRBV15 with TRBJ1-1, with D possibly TRBD1 on 5 matching bases. The CDR3 DNA is TGTGCCACCAGCAGAGAATGGACAACGAACACTGAAGCTTTCTTT. It yields the protein CATSREWTTNTEAFF.